This TCR beta chain was obtained from a study of identical twins. The sample holds a few counts of this clonotype. The target antigen is unknown. The germline gives CDR1 SGHVS, CDR2 FQNEAQ. The CDR3 consists of 16 residues. Trimming took off 2 bases at V and 8 bases at J, with 18 bases between the two ends. Study-level points and caveats: Cord blood's abundant beta clonotypes had fewer insertions, unlike memory repertoires. Invariant cells of the MAIT and iNKT types might have partly distorted the zero-insertion analyses. Twins' surplus sharing was weaker for beta out-of-frame sequences. The same donors were not followed; conclusions instead depended on cross-sectional statistical analysis.

Each CDR3 protein is one row after TCRdb ran MiXCR on the 5' RACE reads. The table lists about 890,000 distinct CDR3 sequences, approximately 13% of them singletons. The same data also went into a second study, on yellow fever vaccine responses in identical twins.

The J gene is TRBJ1-4, the V gene TRBV7-8; D is possibly TRBD1 (6 bases). The material sequenced was PBMCs. The TCR originated in a woman under 30 in good health. For the CDR3, the DNA is TGTGCCAGCAGCTTATACTTTCGGGACCAGGGGGAAAAACTGTTTTTT. Its protein product is CASSLYFRDQGEKLFF.